One sample yielded the 2 T cell receptor beta chains listed below, sequenced in a study of T cell repertoires in cytomegalovirus infection. TCRdb re-called the reads through MiXCR, storing one row per CDR3 protein. The repertoire holds about 180,000 distinct CDR3 sequences, with 14% as singletons. The sample consisted of PBMCs. These receptor sequences come from a human donor in good health (CMV status not recorded). Some clones in this sample may be carry-over from other donors' samples.

Of note for this clonotype: A much larger clone lies a single base off, so this may be a read error. The rearrangement joins TRBV7-2 to TRBJ1-2, with D unresolved. Germline CDR1 SGHTA, CDR2 FQGNSA. The CDR3 covers 12 residues. The CDR3 DNA reads as TGTGCCAGCAGCGTTACTAACTATGGCTACGCCTTC. The encoded protein is CASSVTNYGYAF.

This clonotype occurred many times. The chain has TRBV7-6 and TRBJ1-2; no clear D. The CDR3 consists of 14 residues. Germline values: CDR1 SGHVS, CDR2 FNYEAQ. Trimming cost V 0 bases and J 8 bases, with 13 bases left between them. This chain's CDR3 is CASSLAREVDGYTF. Here the CDR3 DNA reads TGTGCCAGCAGCTTAGCCCGGGAAGTAGACGGCTACACCTTC.